The clone carrying this T cell receptor beta chain was recorded once. These data originate in a study of blood T cell repertoires in COVID-19. Across the whole study: T cells, B-cell-depleted T cells, or PBMCs supplied cDNA or gDNA.

Per the study methods: Amplification of reference gene primers was used by the study to estimate nucleated cell counts. Sequencing used immunoSEQ multiplex PCR; TCRdb keeps in-frame clones, though not all of them. The DNA was the basis for D and trimming; V, J and clone size are from that table. This table holds under 300,000 clones, approximately 79% found once. V gave up 0 bases and J gave up 5 bases, with 9 bases separating them. The CDR3 spans 14 residues. Germline lookup yields CDR1 SGDLS and CDR2 YYNGEE. The receptor was isolated from a woman aged 40 to 50 with active or convalescent COVID-19. The chain combines TRBV9 with TRBJ2-1, with D possibly being TRBD1 (5 bases). The sample was peripheral blood. The CDR3 DNA follows: TGTGCCAGCAGCGTAGGACAGACCCACAATGAGCAGTTCTTC. This encodes CASSVGQTHNEQFF.